The present entry profiles one T cell receptor beta chain with its context. This sample was included in a study of shared clonotypes between healthy human individuals. This table comes from immunoSEQ multiplex PCR, and its TCRdb copy is limited to in-frame clones, with some not included. There are approximately 1,000,000 clones in the sample; 75% to 80% occur only once, and approximately 0.56% lies in the top ten. Trimming shortened V by 7 bases and J by 4 bases, and 20 bases separated the two germline ends. CDR1 and CDR2 from the germline V gene are MNHEY and SVGAGI. The CDR3 is 15 amino acids. The sequenced sample consisted of memory CD4+ T cells from PBMCs. Documented subset: CD45RA-negative fraction. The receptor was derived from a man between 18 and 35 years old in good health. Some clones in this sample may be carry-over from other donors' samples. The chain has TRBV6-5 and TRBJ2-7; D possibly corresponds to TRBD2 (6 bases). The CDR3 DNA sequence: TGTGCCAGCACATCGACGACGAGCGGGTTTTACGAGCAGTACTTC. Protein sequence: CASTSTTSGFYEQYF.